This T cell receptor (beta chain) was captured by sequencing in a study of T-cell reconstitution after alpha-beta-depleted transplantation in children. The J segment lost 6 bases and the V segment lost 3 bases, leaving 11 bases of the junction unmatched. The CDR3 has 16 amino acids. Germline lookup yields CDR1 DFQATT and CDR2 SNEGSKA (reference sequence). This clonotype was observed a handful of times. The TCRbeta library incorporated unique molecular identifiers. TCRdb passed the PCR reads through MiXCR, listing each CDR3 protein once. Among approximately 520,000 distinct CDR3 sequences listed, around a third were seen once.

The sample in question was PBMCs from the stem cell graft donor, obtained from the stem cell graft. The clonotype originates from a human donor who donated a stem cell graft to a child with aplastic anemia. The V and J genes are TRBV20-1 and TRBJ1-4; 9 positions match TRBD1. The CDR3 coding sequence is TGCAGTGCTAGGGGCCGGGACAGGGATGTTCATGAAAAACTGTTTTTT. Translation gives CSARGRDRDVHEKLFF.